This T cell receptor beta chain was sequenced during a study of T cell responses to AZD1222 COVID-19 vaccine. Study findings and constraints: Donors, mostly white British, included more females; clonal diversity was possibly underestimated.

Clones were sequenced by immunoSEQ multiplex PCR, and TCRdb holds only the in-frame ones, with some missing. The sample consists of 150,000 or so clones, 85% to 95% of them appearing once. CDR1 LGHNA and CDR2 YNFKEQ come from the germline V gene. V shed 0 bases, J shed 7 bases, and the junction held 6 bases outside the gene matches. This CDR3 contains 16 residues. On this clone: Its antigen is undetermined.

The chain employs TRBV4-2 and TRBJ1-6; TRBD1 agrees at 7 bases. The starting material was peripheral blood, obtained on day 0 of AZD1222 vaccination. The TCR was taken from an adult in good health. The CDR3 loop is CASSQEGGQRNSPLHF. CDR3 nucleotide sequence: TGTGCCAGCAGCCAAGAGGGGGGACAGAGAAATTCACCCCTCCACTTT.